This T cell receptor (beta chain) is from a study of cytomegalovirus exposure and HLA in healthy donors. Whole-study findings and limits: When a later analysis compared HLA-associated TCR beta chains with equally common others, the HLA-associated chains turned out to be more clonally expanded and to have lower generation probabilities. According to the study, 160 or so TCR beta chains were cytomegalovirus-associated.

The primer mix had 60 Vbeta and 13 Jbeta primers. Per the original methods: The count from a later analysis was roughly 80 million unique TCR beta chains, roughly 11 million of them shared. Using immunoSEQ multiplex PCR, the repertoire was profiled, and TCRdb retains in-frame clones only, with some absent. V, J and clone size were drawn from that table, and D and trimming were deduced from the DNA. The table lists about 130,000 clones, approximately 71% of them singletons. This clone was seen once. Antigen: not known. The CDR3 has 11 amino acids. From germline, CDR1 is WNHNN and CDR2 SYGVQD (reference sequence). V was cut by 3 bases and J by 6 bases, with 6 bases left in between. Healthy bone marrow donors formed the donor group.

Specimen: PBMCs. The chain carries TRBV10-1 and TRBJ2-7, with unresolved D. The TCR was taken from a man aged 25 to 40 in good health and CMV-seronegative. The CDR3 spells CASSDGLEQYF. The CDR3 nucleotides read TGCGCCAGCAGTGATGGGCTCGAGCAGTACTTC.